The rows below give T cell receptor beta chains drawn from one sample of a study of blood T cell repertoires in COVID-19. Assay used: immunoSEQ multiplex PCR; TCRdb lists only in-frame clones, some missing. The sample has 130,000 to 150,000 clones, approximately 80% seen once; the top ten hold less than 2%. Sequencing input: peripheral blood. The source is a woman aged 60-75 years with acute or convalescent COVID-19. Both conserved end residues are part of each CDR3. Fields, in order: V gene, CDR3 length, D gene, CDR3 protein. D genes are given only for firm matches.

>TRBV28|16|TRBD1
CASSPPTGPSTDTQYF
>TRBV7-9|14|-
CASSEASPNEKLFF
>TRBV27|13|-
CASSFLSGNEQFF
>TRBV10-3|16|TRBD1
CAISDESGTGGYEQYF
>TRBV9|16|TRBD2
CASSVDPLAGATEQFF
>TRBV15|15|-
CATSRDLEVYQPQHF
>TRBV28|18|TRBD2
CASSLLAGGMGTYNEQFF
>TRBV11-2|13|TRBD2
CASSPEVAGTQYF
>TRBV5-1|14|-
CASRSTSSQETQYF
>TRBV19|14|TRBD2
CATRTSASSYEQYF
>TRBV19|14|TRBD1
CASSKTGGAYGYTF
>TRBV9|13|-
CASSGTRDTGYTF
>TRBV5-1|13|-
CASSLRDNRGYTF
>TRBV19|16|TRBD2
CASSMTSGTFTDTQYF
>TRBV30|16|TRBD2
CAWSPLGLAGENEQYF
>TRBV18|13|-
CASSLDSYTEAFF
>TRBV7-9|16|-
CASSLDGGPYNSPLHF
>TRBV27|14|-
CASSLGVRGYGYTF
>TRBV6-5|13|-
CASRLASYNEQFF
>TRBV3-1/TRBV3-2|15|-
CASSHEGERYNEQFF
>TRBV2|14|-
CASSDRGQNYGYTF
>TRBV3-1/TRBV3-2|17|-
CASSQGPQVHSGNTIYF
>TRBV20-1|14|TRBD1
CSASFRTGRYEQYF
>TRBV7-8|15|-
CASTTTRDTNSPLHF
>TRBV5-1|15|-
CASSLVPETPYGYTF
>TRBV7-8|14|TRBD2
CASSLRILAGAPHF
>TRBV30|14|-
CAWSDAGRGNTIYF
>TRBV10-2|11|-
CASSEAHEQYF
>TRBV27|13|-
CASRRRGTGELFF
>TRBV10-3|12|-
CAISFNTDTQYF
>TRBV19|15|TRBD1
CASSWTGVQSYEQYF
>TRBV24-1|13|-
CATSDTGQETQYF
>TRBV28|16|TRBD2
CASSTLTSGRSREQYF
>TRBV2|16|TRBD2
CASSEILAGAGETQYF
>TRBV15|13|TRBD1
CATSRGRDRGYTF
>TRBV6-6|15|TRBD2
CATKHAGGPSYEQYF
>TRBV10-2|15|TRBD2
CASSPGTSVNNEQFF
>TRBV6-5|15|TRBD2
CASSYYGGVTDTQYF
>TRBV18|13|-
CASRLHTETEAFF
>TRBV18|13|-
CASSPSWSTEAFF
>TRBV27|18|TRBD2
CASSSGTSGRANVNEQFF
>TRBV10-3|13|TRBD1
CAISPGQSYEQYF
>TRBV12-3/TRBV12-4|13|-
CASSFRANYGYTF
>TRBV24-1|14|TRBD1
CATRGQTNTGELFF
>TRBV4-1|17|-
CASSQVIQGNQYSPLHF
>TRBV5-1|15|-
CASSLFSRWNYGYTF
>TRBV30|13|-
CAWSRVSGNTIYF
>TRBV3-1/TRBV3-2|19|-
CASSQILPLTGAMNTEAFF
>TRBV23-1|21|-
CASRQSGAGDHFQSGLQPQHF
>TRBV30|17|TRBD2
CAWSALLAGGPRGTQYF
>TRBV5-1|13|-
CASSVLVDNEQFF
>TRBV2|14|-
CASRGLVFTGELFF
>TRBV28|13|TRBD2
CASDREGRNIQYF
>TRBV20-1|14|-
CSASPFLSGNTIYF
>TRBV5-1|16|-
CASSFDRSSSTDTQYF